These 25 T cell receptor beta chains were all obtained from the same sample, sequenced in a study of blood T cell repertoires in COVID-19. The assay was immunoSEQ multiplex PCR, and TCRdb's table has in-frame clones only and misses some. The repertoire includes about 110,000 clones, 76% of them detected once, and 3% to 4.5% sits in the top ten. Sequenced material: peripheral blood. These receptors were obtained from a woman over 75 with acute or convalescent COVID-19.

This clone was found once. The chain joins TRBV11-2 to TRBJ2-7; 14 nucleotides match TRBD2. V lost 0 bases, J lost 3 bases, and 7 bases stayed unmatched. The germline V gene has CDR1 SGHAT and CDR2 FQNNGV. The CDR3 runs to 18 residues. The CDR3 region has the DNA TGTGCCAGCAGCTTAGATCATGGGACTAGCGGGAGAGGCTACGAGCAGTACTTC. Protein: CASSLDHGTSGRGYEQYF.

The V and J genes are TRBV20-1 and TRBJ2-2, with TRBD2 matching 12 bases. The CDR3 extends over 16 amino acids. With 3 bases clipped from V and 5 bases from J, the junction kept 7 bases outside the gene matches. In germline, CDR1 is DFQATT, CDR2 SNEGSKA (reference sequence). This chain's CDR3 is CSASPSSGGATGELFF. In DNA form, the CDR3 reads TGCAGTGCTAGTCCGTCTAGCGGGGGGGCAACCGGGGAGCTGTTTTTT.

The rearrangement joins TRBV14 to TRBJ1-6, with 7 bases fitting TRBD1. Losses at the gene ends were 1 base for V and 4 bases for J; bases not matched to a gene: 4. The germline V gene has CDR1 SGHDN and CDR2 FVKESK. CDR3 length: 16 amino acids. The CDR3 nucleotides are TGTGCCAGCAGCCAAGGCCGGGACAGATATAATTCACCCCTCCACTTT. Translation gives CASSQGRDRYNSPLHF.

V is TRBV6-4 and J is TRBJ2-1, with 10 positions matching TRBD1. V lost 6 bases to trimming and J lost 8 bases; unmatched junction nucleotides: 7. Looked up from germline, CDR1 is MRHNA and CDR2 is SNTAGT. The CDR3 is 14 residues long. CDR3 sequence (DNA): TGTGCCAGCAGCTCCGGGACAGGGGAAGATGAGCAGTTCTTC. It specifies CASSSGTGEDEQFF.

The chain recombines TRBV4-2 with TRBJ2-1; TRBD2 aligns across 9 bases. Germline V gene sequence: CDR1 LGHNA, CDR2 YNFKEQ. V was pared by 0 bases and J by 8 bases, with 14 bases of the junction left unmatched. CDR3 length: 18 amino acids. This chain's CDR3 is CASSQDLPPSGTSDEQFF. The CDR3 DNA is TGTGCCAGCAGCCAAGATCTTCCCCCTAGCGGGACGTCAGATGAGCAGTTCTTC.

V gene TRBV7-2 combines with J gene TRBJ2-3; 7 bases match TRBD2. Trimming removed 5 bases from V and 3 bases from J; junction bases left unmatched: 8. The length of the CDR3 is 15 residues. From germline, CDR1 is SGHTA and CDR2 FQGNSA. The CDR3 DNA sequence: TGTGCCAGCAGCCAAACAGGCGGGAGAACAGATACGCAGTATTTT. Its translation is CASSQTGGRTDTQYF. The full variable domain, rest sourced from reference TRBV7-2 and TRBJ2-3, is GAGVSQSPSNKVTEKGKDVELRCDPISGHTALYWYRQSLGQGLEFLIYFQGNSAPDKSGLPSDRFSAERTGGSVSTLTIQRTQQEDSAVYLCASSQTGGRTDTQYFGPGTRLTVL.

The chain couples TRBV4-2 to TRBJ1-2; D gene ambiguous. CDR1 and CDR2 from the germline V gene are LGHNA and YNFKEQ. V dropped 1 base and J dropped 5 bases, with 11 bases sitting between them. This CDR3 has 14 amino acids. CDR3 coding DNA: TGTGCCAGCAGCCAAGCGGGGAAGAAATATGGCTACACCTTC. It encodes CASSQAGKKYGYTF.

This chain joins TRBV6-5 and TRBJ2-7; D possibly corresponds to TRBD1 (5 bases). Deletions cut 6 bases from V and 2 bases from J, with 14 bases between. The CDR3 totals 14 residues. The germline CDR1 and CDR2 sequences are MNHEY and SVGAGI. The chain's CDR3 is CASSLSRVTYEQYF. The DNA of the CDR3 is TGTGCCAGCAGCCTCTCCAGGGTAACCTACGAGCAGTACTTC.

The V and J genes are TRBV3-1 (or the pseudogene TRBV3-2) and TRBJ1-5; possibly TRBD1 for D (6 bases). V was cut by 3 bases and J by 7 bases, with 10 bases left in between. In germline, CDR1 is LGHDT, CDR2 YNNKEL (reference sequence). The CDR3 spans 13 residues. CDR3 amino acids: CASSQDSYQPQHF. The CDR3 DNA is TGTGCCAGCAGCCAGGACAGCTACCAGCCCCAGCATTTT.

CDR3 sequence (DNA): TGTGCCAGCAGTTTACTCTGGGGGGGAGGTACGCAGTATTTT. Translation gives CASSLLWGGGTQYF. The rearrangement joins TRBV28 to TRBJ2-3; 7 nucleotides align to TRBD2. Trimming cost V 2 bases and J 8 bases; bases outside gene matches: 7. CDR3 length: 14 residues. The germline gives CDR1 MDHEN, CDR2 SYDVKM. The entire variable domain, with the rest obtained from reference TRBV28 and TRBJ2-3, is as follows: DVKVTQSSRYLVKRTGEKVFLECVQDMDHENMFWYRQDPGLGLRLIYFSYDVKMKEKGDIPEGYSVSREKKERFSLILESASTNQTSMYLCASSLLWGGGTQYFGPGTRLTVL.

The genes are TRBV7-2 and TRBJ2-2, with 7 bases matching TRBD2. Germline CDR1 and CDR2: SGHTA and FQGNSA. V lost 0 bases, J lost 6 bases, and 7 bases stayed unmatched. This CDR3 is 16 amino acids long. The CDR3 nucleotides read TGTGCCAGCAGCTTAGCGGGCGGGAGTGAATCCGGGGAGCTGTTTTTT. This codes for CASSLAGGSESGELFF.

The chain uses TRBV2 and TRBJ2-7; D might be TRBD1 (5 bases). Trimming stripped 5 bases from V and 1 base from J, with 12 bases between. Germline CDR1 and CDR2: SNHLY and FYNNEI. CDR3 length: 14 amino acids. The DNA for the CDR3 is TGTGCCAGCAGTCTACCGACAGATTCCTACGAGCAGTACTTC. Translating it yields CASSLPTDSYEQYF.

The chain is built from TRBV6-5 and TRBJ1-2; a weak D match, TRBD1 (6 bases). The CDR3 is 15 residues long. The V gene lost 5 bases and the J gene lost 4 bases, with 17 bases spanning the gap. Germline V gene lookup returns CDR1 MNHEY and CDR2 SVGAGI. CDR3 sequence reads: CASSRVQGPLYGYTF. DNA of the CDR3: TGTGCCAGCAGTCGAGTTCAGGGGCCTCTCTATGGCTACACCTTC.

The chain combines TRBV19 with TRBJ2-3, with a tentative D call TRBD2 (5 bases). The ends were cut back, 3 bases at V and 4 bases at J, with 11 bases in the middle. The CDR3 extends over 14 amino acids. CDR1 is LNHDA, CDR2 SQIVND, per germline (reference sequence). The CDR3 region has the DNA TGTGCCAGTAGTATCCAACTAGGCCCAGATACGCAGTATTTT. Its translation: CASSIQLGPDTQYF. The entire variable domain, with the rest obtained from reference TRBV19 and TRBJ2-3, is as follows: DGGITQSPKYLFRKEGQNVTLSCEQNLNHDAMYWYRQDPGQGLRLIYYSQIVNDFQKGDIAEGYSVSREKKESFPLTVTSAQKNPTAFYLCASSIQLGPDTQYFGPGTRLTVL.

The CDR3 DNA is TGCACCAGCAGCCTAAAAGTCCACAGGGCCGCTGAAGCTTTCTTT. This encodes CTSSLKVHRAAEAFF. The chain links TRBV1 to TRBJ1-1; the table's D gene call, TRBD1, was not cross checked with the DNA. TRBV1 represents a pseudogene. There are 15 residues in the CDR3.

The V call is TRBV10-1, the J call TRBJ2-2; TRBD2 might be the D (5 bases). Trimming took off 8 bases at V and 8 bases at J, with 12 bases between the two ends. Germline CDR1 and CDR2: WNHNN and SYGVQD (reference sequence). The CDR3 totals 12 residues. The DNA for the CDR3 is TGCGCCAGCGGAAGGACTTCTGGGGAGCTGTTTTTT. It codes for CASGRTSGELFF.

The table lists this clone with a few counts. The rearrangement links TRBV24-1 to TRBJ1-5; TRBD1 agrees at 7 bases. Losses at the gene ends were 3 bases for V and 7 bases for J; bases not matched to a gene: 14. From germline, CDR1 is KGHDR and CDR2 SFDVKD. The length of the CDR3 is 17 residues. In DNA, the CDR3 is TGTGCCACCAGTGATCCCCGACAGGGACATGTGGGGCAGCCCCAGCATTTT. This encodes CATSDPRQGHVGQPQHF.

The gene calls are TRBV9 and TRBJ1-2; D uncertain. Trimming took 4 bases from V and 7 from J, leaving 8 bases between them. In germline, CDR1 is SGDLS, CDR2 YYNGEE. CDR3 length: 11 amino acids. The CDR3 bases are TGTGCCAGCAGCCCCGGGGTTGGCTACACCTTC. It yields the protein CASSPGVGYTF.

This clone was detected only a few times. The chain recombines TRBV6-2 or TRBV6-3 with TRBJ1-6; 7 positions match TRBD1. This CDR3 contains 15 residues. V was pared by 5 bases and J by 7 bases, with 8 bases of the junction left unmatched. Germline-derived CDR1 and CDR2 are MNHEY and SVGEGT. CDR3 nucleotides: TGTGCCAGCAGTCAAAGGGGGCTCGGGAATTCACCCCTCCACTTT. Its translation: CASSQRGLGNSPLHF.

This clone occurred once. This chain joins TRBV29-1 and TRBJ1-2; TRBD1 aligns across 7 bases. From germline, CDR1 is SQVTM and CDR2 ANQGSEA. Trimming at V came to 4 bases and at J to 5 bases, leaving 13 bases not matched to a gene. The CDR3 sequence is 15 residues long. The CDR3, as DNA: TGCAGCGTTGCCGCCGGGACAGTATCACCGTATGGCTACACCTTC. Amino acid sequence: CSVAAGTVSPYGYTF.

CDR3 amino acids: CASSPGTEDTEAFF. CDR3 in DNA: TGTGCCAGCTCACCAGGGACAGAGGACACTGAAGCTTTCTTT. The rearrangement joins TRBV18 to TRBJ1-1, with 7 nucleotides matching TRBD1. J lost 3 bases, V lost 2 bases, and 3 bases had no gene match. CDR3 length equals 14 residues. Germline V CDR1 and CDR2: KGHSH, LQKENI.

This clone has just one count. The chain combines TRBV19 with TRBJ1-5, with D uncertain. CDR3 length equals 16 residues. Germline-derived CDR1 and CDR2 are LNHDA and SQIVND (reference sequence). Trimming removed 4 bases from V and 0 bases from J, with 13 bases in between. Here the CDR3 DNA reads TGTGCCAGTAGTACTCAAGGAGTATATAGCAATCAGCCCCAGCATTTT. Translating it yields CASSTQGVYSNQPQHF.

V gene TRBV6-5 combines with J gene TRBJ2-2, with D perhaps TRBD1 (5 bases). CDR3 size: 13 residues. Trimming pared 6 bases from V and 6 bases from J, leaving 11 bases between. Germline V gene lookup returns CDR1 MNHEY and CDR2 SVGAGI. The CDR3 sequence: CASSRRVAGELFF. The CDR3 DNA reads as TGTGCCAGCAGCCGCAGGGTGGCCGGGGAGCTGTTTTTT.

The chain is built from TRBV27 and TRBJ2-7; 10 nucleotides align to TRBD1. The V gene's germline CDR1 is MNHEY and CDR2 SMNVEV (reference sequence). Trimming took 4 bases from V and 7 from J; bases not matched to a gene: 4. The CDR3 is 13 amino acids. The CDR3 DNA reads TGTGCCAGCAGTTGGACAGGGGGGGGAGAGCAGTACTTC. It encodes CASSWTGGGEQYF.

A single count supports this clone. The DNA of the CDR3 is TGTGCCAGCAGCAAACCAAGGTTCAGACAGGTCGAAGCTCAAGCGGGGGGTAACCGGGGAGCTGTTTTT. Translation gives CASSKPRFRQVEAQAGGNRGAVF. The chain carries TRBV21-1 and TRBJ2-2; the D call TRBD2 from the table was never checked on the DNA. TRBV21-1 is given as a pseudogene. This CDR3 is built from 23 residues.